These 8 T cell receptor beta chains were all obtained from the same sample, sequenced in a study of T-cell memory formation after mild COVID-19 (dated by TCRdb to the early 2020s). Libraries were constructed by 5' RACE. The listed sequencing device is Illumina NovaSeq 6000. TCRdb reworked the public reads: Q25 trimming with fastp, MiXCR clone assembly, productive beta chains retained. One record per CDR3 amino acid sequence lists the most common genes and DNA. The sample data list about 310,000 distinct CDR3 sequences, and more than 15% of these were observed just once. The ten largest make up about a fifth of the sample. Sequences were obtained from PBMCs or a T cell subset sorted from them (not recorded which). These receptors were obtained from a young man who had mild COVID-19 (a few samples of this study predate the infection). The sample titles of this study are shuffled in the database, so cell type and time point are left out; the donor was told from shared clones.

The chain links TRBV10-3 to TRBJ1-1; possible D gene TRBD1, 5 bases. The CDR3 has 12 residues. Looked up from germline, CDR1 is ENHRY and CDR2 is SYGVKD. The V end was cut by 5 bases, the J end by 5 bases, with 9 bases between. The CDR3 here is CAISRDSTEAFF. The DNA of the CDR3 is TGTGCCATCAGTCGAGACAGTACTGAAGCTTTCTTT.

CDR3 residues: CARERPGLEETQYF. The CDR3 nucleotides are TGTGCCAGGGAAAGACCGGGACTAGAAGAGACCCAGTACTTC. The V gene is TRBV5-4, the J gene TRBJ2-5; 8 nucleotides agree with TRBD2. The CDR3 is 14 amino acids. From germline, CDR1 is SGHNT and CDR2 YYREEE (reference sequence). The J segment lost 3 bases and the V segment lost 8 bases, leaving 9 bases of the junction unmatched.

This clonotype showed up just a few times. The chain joins TRBV7-9 to TRBJ1-1; 8 bases line up with TRBD1. With V trimmed by 5 bases and J by 1 base, 12 bases remained unmatched. The CDR3 length is 17 residues. In germline, CDR1 is SEHNR, CDR2 FQNEAQ (reference sequence). DNA for the CDR3: TGTGCCAGCAGCCCGGAAGACAGGGGTGTATGGAACACTGAAGCTTTCTTT. Its protein is CASSPEDRGVWNTEAFF.

In its sample, this clonotype was seen a few times. V usage is TRBV5-4 and J usage is TRBJ1-5, with TRBD1 identical over 11 bases. CDR1 is SGHNT, CDR2 YYREEE, per germline (reference sequence). There are 16 residues in the CDR3. V lost 0 bases to trimming and J lost 4 bases; unmatched junction nucleotides: 3. For the CDR3, the DNA is TGTGCCAGCAGCTTGGACGGACAGGGGGCGAATCAGCCCCAGCATTTT. Translated, it gives CASSLDGQGANQPQHF. Full variable domain (missing parts from reference TRBV5-4 and TRBJ1-5): ETGVTQSPTHLIKTRGQQVTLRCSSQSGHNTVSWYQQALGQGPQFIFQYYREEENGRGNFPPRFSGLQFPNYSSELNVNALELDDSALYLCASSLDGQGANQPQHFGDGTRLSIL.

In this sample, this clonotype turned up many times. Here the CDR3 reads CASSFQAGETQYF. The CDR3 coding sequence is TGTGCCAGCAGCTTTCAGGCGGGAGAGACCCAGTACTTC. V is TRBV11-2 and J is TRBJ2-5; D is possibly TRBD2 (5 bases). The germline V gene has CDR1 SGHAT and CDR2 FQNNGV. Trimming shortened V by 3 bases and J by 4 bases, and 9 bases separated the two germline ends. CDR3 size: 13 residues.

The J gene is TRBJ2-5, the V gene TRBV5-4; D gene unclear. V shed 0 bases and J shed 3 bases, with 9 bases lying between them. This CDR3 has 14 residues. CDR1 SGHNT and CDR2 YYREEE come from the germline V gene (reference sequence). DNA of the CDR3: TGTGCCAGCAGCTTGGATGCAGCAAAAGAGACCCAGTACTTC. It is translated as CASSLDAAKETQYF.

V and J are TRBV5-1 and TRBJ1-6; D may be TRBD1 (5 bases). The V end lost 0 bases, the J end lost 5 bases, and 15 bases lay between the germline ends. Germline CDR1 is SGHRS and CDR2 is YFSETQ. The CDR3 runs to 17 residues. CDR3 amino acids: CASSLGLRRGDNSPLHF. CDR3 in DNA: TGCGCCAGCAGCTTGGGGTTGCGTAGGGGAGATAATTCACCCCTCCACTTT.

This clonotype has ten or more counts. This chain connects TRBV5-1 to TRBJ1-5, with D possibly TRBD1 on 5 matching bases. The CDR3 consists of 13 residues. Trimming shortened V by 4 bases and J by 7 bases, and 12 bases separated the two germline ends. The V gene's germline CDR1 is SGHRS and CDR2 YFSETQ. Here the CDR3 reads CASSVPGRQPQHF. CDR3 DNA sequence: TGCGCCAGCAGCGTGCCAGGGCGGCAGCCCCAGCATTTT.